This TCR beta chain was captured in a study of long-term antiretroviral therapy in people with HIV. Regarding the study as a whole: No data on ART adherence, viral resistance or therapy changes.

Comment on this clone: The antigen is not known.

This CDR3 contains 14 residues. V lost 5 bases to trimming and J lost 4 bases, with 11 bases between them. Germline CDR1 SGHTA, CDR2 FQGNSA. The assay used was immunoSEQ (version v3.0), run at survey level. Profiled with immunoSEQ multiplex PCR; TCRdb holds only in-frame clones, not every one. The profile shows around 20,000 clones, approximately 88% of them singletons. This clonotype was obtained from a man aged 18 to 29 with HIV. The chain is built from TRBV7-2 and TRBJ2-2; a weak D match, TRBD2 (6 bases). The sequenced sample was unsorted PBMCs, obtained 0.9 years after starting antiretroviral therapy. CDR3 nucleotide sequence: TGTGCCAGCAGCCGGGGACTCTTCACCGGGGAGCTGTTTTTT. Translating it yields CASSRGLFTGELFF.